This TCR beta chain stems from a study of blood T cell repertoires in COVID-19. In the study overall: Italy, Spain and the United States were the sources of the convalescent and acute COVID-19 samples. T cells, B-cell-depleted T cells, or PBMCs provided the cDNA or gDNA that served as material.

How the authors handled the data: Nucleated cell counts were estimated from reference gene primer amplification. The data were produced by immunoSEQ multiplex PCR, yet TCRdb's version contains in-frame clones alone and is incomplete. V, J and clone size are those of that table, while D and trimming were read from the DNA. Of roughly 220,000 clones in the sample, about 78% were seen once. Germline-derived CDR1 and CDR2 are SNHLY and FYNNEI. This CDR3 is built from 12 residues. V lost 3 bases and J lost 4, with 5 bases in between. V usage is TRBV2 and J usage is TRBJ2-3, with D maybe TRBD1 (5 bases). Sample: peripheral blood. This receptor was taken from a woman between 65 and 79 years old with acute or convalescent COVID-19. The CDR3 DNA sequence: TGTGCCAGCAGTGACAGGGCAGATACGCAGTATTTT. Its translation: CASSDRADTQYF.